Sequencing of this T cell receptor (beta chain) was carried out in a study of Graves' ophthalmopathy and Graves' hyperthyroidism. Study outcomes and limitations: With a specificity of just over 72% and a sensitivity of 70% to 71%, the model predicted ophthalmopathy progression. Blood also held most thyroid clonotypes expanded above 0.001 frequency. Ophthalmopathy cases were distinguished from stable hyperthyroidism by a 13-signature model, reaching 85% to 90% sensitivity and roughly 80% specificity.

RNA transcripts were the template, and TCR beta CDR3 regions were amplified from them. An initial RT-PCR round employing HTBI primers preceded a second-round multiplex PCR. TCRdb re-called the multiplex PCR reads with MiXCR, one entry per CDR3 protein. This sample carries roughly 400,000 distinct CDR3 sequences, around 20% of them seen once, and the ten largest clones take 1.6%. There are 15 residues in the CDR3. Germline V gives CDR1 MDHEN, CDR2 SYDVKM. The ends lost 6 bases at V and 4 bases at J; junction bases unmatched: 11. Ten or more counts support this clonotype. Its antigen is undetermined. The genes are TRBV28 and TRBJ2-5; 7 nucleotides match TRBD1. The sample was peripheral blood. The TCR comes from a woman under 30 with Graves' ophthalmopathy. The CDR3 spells CASSSNRGAGETQYF. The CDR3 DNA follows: TGTGCCAGCAGCTCGAACAGGGGCGCCGGAGAGACCCAGTACTTC. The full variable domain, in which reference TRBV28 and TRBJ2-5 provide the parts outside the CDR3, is DVKVTQSSRYLVKRTGEKVFLECVQDMDHENMFWYRQDPGLGLRLIYFSYDVKMKEKGDIPEGYSVSREKKERFSLILESASTNQTSMYLCASSSNRGAGETQYFGPGTRLLVL.